This T cell receptor (beta chain) stems from a study of Graves' ophthalmopathy and Graves' hyperthyroidism. Whole-study context: The study drew peripheral blood at initial diagnosis, before any treatment.

RNA transcripts yielded amplified TCR beta CDR3 regions. RT-PCR was first run with HTBI primers, then multiplex PCR in a second round. TCRdb itself ran the multiplex PCR reads through MiXCR, one entry per CDR3 protein. The sample contains almost 400,000 distinct CDR3 sequences, 15% to 20% of which appear only once. A duration under 3 months, NOSPECS ≥4, CAS ≥3 and moderate-to-severe activity characterized the donors with ophthalmopathy. Reliance was placed on clinical symptoms, serum thyroxine, TRAb, thyroid ultrasound and orbital computed tomography for diagnosis. Someone took the PBMCs out of 8.5 to 10 ml of fresh peripheral blood. This clonotype has a count of ten or more. Trimming cost V 10 bases and J 6 bases, with 15 bases left between them. In germline, CDR1 is LNHDA, CDR2 SQIVND (reference sequence). The CDR3 totals 12 residues.

This receptor was obtained from a woman aged 18 to 35 with Graves' ophthalmopathy. V gene TRBV19 combines with J gene TRBJ1-1, with D unresolved. The specimen was peripheral blood. The CDR3 DNA reads TGTGCCACCGCTTATGGGATCTCTGAAGCTTTCTTT. Amino acids: CATAYGISEAFF.